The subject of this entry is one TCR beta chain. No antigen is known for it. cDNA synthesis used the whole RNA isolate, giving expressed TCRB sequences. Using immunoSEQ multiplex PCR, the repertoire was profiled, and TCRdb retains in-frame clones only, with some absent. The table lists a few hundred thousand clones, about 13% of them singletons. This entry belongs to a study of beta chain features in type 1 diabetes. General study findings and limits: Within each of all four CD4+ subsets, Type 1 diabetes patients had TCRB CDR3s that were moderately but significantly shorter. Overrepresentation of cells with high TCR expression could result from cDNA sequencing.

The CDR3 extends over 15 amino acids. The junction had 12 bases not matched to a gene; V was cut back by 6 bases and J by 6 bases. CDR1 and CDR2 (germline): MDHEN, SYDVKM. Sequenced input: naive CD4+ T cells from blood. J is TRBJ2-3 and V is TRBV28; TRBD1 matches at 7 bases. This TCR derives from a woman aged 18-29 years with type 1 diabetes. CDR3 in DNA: TGTGCCAGCAGGCCCACAGGGGATAGGGCGGATACGCAGTATTTT. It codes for CASRPTGDRADTQYF.